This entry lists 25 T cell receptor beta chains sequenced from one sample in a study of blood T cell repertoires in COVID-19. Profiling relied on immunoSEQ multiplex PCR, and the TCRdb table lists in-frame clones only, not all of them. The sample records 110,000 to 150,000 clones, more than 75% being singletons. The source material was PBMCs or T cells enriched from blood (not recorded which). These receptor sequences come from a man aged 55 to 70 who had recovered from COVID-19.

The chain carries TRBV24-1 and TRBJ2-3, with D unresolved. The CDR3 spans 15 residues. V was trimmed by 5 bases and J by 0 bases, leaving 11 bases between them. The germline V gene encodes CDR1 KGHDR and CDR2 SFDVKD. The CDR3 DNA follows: TGTGCCACCAGTGGTAGAGGTTTTAGCACAGATACGCAGTATTTT. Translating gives CATSGRGFSTDTQYF.

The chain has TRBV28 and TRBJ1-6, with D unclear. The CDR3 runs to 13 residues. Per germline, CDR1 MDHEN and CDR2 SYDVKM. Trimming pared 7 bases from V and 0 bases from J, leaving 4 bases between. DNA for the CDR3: TGTGCCAGCACGAGCTCCTATAATTCACCCCTCCACTTT. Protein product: CASTSSYNSPLHF.

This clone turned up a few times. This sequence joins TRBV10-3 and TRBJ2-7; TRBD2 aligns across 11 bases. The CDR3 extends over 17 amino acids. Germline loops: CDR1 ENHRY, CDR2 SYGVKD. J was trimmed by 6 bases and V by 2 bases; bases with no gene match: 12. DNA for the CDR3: TGTGCCATCAGTGAGACTAGCGGGGGACGGGGATCGTTCGAGCAGTACTTC. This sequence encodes CAISETSGGRGSFEQYF.

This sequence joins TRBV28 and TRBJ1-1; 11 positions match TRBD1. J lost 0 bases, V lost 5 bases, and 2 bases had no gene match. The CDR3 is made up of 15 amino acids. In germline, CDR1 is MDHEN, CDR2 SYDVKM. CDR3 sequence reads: CASSGQGALNTEAFF. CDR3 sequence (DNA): TGTGCCAGCAGTGGACAGGGGGCTCTGAACACTGAAGCTTTCTTT.

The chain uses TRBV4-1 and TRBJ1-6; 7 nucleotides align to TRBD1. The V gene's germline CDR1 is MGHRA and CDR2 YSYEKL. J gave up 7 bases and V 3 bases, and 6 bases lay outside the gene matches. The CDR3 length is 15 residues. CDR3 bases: TGCGCCAGCAGCCATCCTAAGGGGGCGAATTCACCCCTCCACTTT. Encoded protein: CASSHPKGANSPLHF.

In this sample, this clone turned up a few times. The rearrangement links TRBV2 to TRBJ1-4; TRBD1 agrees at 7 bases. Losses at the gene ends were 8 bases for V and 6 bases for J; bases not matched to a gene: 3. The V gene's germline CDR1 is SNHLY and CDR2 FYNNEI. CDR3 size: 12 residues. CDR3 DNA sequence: TGTGCCAGCCGAGACAGGGATGAAAAACTGTTTTTT. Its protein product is CASRDRDEKLFF.

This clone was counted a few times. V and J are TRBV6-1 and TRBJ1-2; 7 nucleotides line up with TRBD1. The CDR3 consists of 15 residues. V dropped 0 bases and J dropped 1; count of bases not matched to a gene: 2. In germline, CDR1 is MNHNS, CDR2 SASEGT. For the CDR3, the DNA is TGTGCCAGCAGTGAAGCAGGGGGCGTTAACTATGGCTACACCTTC. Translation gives CASSEAGGVNYGYTF.

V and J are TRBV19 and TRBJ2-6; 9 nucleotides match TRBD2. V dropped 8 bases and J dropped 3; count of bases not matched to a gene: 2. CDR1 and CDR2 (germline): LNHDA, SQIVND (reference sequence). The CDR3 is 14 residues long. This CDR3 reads CASRGRGGANVLTF. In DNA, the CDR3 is TGTGCCAGTCGCGGGAGGGGTGGGGCCAACGTCCTGACTTTC.

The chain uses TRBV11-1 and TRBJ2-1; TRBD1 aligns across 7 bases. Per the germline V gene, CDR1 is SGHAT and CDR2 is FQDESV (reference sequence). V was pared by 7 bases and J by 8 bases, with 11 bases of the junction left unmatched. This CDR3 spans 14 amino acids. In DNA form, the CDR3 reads TGTGCCAGCACCACAGGGGAGTTTGGAGATGAGCAGTTCTTC. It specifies CASTTGEFGDEQFF.

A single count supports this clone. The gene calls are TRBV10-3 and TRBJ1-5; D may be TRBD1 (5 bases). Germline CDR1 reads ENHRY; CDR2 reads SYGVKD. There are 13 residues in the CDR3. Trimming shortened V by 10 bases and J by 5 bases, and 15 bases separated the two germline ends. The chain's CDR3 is CATLGDSYQPQHF. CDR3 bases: TGTGCCACCTTAGGAGACAGCTATCAGCCCCAGCATTTT.

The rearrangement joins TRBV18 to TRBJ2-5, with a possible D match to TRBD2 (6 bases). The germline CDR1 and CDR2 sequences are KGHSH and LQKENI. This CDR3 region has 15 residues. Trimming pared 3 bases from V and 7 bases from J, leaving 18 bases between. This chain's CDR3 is CASSPGRGSAGTQYF. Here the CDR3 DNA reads TGTGCCAGCTCACCTGGGCGGGGTTCGGCGGGGACCCAGTACTTC.

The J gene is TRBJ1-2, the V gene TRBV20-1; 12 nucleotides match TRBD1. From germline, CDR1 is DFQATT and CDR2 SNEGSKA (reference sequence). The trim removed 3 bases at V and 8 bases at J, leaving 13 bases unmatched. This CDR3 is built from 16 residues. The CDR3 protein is CSASMGQGALGDGYTF. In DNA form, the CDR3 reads TGCAGTGCTAGTATGGGACAGGGGGCACTGGGTGACGGCTACACCTTC.

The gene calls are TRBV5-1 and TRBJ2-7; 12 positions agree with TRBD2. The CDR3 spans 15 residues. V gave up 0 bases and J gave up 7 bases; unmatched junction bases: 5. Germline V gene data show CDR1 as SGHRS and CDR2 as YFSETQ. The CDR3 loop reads CASSLVLAGGQEQYF. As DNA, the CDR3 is TGCGCCAGCAGCTTGGTTCTAGCGGGGGGGCAGGAGCAGTACTTC.

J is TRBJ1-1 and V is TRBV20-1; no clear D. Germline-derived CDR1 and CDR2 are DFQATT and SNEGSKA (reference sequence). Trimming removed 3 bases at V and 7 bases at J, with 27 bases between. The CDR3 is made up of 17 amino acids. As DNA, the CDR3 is TGCAGTGCTAGTAGGTTTCGGAGGTTCGGGATAAAGGGTGAAGCTTTCTTT. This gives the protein CSASRFRRFGIKGEAFF.

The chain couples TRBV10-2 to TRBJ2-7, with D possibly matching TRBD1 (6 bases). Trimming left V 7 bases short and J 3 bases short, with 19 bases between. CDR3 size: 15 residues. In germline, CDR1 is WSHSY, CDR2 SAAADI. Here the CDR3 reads CASIDSGTPIYEQYF. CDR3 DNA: TGCGCCAGCATCGATTCCGGGACACCGATCTACGAGCAGTACTTC.

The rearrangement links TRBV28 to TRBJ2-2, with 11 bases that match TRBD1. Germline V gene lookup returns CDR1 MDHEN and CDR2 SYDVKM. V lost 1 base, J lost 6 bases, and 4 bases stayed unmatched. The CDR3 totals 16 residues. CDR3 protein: CASSLLGQGVPGELFF. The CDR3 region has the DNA TGTGCCAGCAGTTTATTGGGACAGGGGGTTCCCGGGGAGCTGTTTTTT.

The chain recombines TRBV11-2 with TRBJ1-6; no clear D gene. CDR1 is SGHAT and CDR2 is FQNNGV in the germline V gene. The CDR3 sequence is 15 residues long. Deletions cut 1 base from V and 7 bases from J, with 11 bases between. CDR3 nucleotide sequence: TGTGCCAGCAGCTTAGCCGACATGCTAAATTCACCCCTCCACTTT. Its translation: CASSLADMLNSPLHF.

The CDR3 sequence is CASSLKGLAGGELFF. The CDR3 DNA is TGTGCCAGCAGCTTAAAGGGACTAGCGGGAGGGGAGCTGTTTTTT. The J gene is TRBJ2-2, the V gene TRBV7-3; 13 nucleotides match TRBD2. The CDR3 spans 15 residues. The germline CDR1 and CDR2 sequences are SGHTA and FQGTGA. The trim removed 1 base at V and 8 bases at J, leaving 1 base unmatched.

This CDR3 reads CASSQFASNEGREQFF. The CDR3 DNA sequence: TGCGCCAGCAGCCAATTCGCATCGAACGAGGGGAGGGAGCAGTTCTTC. The chain is built from TRBV4-1 and TRBJ2-1, with D possibly being TRBD2 (6 bases). CDR1 MGHRA and CDR2 YSYEKL come from the germline V gene. The CDR3 loop spans 16 amino acids. V was trimmed by 2 bases and J by 10 bases, leaving 21 bases between them.

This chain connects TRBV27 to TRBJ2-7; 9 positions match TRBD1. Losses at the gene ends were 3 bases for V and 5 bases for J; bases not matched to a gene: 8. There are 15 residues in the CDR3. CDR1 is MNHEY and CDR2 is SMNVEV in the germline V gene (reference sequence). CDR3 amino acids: CASSFGQGTNDEQYF. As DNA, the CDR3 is TGTGCCAGCAGTTTCGGACAGGGGACGAACGACGAGCAGTACTTC.

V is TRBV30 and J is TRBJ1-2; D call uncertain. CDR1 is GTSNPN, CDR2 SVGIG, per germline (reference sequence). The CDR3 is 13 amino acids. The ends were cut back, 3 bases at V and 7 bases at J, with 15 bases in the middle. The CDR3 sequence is CAWRTNPNFGYTF. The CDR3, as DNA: TGTGCCTGGAGAACAAACCCCAATTTTGGCTACACCTTC.

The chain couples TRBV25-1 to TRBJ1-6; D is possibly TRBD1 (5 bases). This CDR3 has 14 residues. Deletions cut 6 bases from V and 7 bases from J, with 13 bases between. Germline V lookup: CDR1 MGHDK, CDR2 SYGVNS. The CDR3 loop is CASRGAGRNSPLHF. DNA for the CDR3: TGTGCCAGCAGGGGTGCGGGGCGAAATTCACCCCTCCACTTT.

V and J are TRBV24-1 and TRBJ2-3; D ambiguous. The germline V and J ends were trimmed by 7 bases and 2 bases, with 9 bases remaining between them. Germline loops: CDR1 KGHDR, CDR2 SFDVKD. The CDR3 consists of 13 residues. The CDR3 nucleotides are TGTGCCACCAGAGCGCAAAACACAGATACGCAGTATTTT. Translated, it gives CATRAQNTDTQYF.

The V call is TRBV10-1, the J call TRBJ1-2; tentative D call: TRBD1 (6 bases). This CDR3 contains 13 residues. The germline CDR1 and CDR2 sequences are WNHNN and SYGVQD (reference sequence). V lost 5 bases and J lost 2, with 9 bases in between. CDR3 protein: CASSLGQNYGYTF. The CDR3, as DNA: TGCGCCAGCAGTCTAGGACAGAACTATGGCTACACCTTC.

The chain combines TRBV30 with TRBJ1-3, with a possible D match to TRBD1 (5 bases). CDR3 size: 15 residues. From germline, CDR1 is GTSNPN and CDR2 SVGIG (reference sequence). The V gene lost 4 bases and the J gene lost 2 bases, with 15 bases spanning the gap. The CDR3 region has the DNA TGTGCCTGGACCCAATCCTTAGGGGCTGGAAACACCATATATTTT. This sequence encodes CAWTQSLGAGNTIYF.